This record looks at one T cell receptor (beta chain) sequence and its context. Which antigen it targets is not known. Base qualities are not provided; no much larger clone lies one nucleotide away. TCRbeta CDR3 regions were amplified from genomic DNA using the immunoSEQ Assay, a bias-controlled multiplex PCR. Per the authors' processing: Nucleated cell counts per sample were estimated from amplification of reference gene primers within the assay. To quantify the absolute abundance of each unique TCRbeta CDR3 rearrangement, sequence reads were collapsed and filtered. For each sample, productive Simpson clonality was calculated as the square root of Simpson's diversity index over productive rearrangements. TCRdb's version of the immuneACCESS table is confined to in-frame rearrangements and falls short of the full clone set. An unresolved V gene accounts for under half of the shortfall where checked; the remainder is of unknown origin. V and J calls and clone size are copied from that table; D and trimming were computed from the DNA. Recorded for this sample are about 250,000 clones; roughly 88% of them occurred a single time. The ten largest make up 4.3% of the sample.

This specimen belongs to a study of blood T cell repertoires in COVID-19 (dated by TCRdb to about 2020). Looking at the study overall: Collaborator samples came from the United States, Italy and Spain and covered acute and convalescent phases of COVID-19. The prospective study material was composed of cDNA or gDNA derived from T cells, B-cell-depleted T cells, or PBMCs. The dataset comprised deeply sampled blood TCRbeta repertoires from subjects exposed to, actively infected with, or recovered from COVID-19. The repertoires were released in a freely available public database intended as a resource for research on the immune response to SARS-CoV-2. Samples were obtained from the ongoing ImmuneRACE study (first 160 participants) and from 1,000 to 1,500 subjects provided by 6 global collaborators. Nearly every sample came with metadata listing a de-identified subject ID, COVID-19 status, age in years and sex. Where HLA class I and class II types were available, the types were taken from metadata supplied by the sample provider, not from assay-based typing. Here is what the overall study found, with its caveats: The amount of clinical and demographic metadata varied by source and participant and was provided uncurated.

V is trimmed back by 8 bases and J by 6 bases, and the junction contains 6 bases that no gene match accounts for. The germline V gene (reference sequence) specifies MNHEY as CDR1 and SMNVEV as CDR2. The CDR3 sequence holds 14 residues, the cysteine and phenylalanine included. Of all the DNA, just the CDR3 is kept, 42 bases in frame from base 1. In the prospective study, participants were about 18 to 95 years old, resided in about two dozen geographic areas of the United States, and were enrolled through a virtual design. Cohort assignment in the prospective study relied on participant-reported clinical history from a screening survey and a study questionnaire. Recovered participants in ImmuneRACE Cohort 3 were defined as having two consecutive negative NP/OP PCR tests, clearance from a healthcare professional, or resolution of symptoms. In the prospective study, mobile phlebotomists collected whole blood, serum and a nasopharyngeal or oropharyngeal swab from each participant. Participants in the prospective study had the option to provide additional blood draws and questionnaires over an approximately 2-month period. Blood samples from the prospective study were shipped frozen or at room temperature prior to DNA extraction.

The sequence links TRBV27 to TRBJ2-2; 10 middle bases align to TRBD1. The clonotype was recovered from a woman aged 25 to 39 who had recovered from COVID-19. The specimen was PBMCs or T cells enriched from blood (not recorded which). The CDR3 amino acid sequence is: CASGPGQGSGELFF. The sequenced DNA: TGTGCCAGCGGACCGGGACAGGGGTCCGGGGAGCTGTTTTTT.